The text below deals with one T cell receptor beta chain. Under the authors' procedure: Amplification from reference gene primers served as the basis for estimated nucleated cell counts. TCRdb's copy holds only in-frame clones and misses some; the assay was immunoSEQ multiplex PCR. Clone size and the V and J calls come from that table; the DNA yielded D and trimming. Of 200,000 to 300,000 clones in the sample, more than 80% were seen once. These data are taken from a study of blood T cell repertoires in COVID-19. The overall study: Whether acute or convalescent, the COVID-19 samples came from the United States, Italy and Spain. Sources were T cells, B-cell-depleted T cells, or PBMCs; the material itself was cDNA or gDNA.

The sequence was collected from a human donor in a cohort sampled during active COVID-19. The sequencing sample was made of peripheral blood.

CDR3 protein: CASRQHDSRTEAFF. The CDR3 DNA reads TGTGCCAGCAGGCAACACGACAGTCGCACTGAAGCTTTCTTT. This rearrangement joins TRBV6-5 to TRBJ1-1, with D maybe TRBD1 (5 bases). The CDR3 extends over 14 amino acids. Trimming removed 6 bases at V and 4 bases at J, with 15 bases between. CDR1 is MNHEY, CDR2 SVGAGI, per germline.